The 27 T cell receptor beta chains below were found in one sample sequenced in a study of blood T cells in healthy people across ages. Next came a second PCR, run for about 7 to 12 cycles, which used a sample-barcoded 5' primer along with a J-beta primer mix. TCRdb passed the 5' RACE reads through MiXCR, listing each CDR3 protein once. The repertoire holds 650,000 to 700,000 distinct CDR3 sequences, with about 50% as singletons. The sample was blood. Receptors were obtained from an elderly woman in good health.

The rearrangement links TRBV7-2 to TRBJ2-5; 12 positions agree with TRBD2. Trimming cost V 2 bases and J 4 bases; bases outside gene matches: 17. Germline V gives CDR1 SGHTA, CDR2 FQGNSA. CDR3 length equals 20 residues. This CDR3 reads CASSLILGIPSGGARETQYF. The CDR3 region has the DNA TGTGCCAGCAGCTTAATTTTAGGGATCCCTAGCGGGGGGGCGCGAGAGACCCAGTACTTC.

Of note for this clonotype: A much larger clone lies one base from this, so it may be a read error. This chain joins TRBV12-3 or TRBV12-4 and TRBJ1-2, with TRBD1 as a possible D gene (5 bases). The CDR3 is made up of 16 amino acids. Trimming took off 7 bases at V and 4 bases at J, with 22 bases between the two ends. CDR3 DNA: TGTGCCAGCACTCCCCCCGCGGGGGGGTCTCTCTATGGCTACACCTTC. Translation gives CASTPPAGGSLYGYTF.

The CDR3 DNA reads as TGTGCCAGCACCCCGGGTAGCTACACAGATACGCAGTATTTT. Residues: CASTPGSYTDTQYF. The chain employs TRBV7-2 and TRBJ2-3; D not certain. The germline gives CDR1 SGHTA, CDR2 FQGNSA. Trimming removed 7 bases at V and 2 bases at J, with 13 bases between. This CDR3 region has 14 residues.

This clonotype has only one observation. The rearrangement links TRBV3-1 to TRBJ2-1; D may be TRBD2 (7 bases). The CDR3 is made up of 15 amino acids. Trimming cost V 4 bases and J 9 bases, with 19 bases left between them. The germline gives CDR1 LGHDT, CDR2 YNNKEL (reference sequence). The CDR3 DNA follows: TGTGCCAGCAGCCCGGGGGGCCAGCAGGACAGTGAGCAGTTCTTC. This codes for CASSPGGQQDSEQFF.

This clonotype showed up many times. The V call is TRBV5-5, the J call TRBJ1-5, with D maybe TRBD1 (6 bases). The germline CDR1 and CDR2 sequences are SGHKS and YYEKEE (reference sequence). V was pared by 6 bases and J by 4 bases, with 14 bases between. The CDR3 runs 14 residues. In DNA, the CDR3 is TGTGCCAGCAACTCTGGACAGCCAAATCAGCCCCAGCATTTT. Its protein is CASNSGQPNQPQHF. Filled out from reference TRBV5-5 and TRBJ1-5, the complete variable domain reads DAGVTQSPTHLIKTRGQQVTLRCSPISGHKSVSWYQQVLGQGPQFIFQYYEKEERGRGNFPDRFSARQFPNYSSELNVNALLLGDSALYLCASNSGQPNQPQHFGDGTRLSIL.

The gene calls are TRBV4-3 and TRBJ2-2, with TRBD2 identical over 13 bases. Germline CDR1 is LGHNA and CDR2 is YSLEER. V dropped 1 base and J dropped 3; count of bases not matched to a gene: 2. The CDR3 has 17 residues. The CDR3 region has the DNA TGCGCCAGCAGCCAAGGACTAGCGGGAGGTTACACCGGGGAGCTGTTTTTT. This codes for CASSQGLAGGYTGELFF.

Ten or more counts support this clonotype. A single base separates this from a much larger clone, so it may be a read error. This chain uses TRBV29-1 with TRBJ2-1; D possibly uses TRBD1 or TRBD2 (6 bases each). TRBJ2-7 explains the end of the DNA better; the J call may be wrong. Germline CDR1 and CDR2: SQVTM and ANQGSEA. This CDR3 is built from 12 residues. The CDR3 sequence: CSVGGRYNEQYF. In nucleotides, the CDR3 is TGCAGCGTGGGGGGCCGTTACAATGAGCAGTACTTC.

The CDR3 DNA is TGCAGTGCTAGAGTCCCAGGGTCCCACACTGAAGCTTTCTTT. Its translation is CSARVPGSHTEAFF. J is TRBJ1-1 and V is TRBV20-1; the D gene is possibly TRBD1 (5 bases). From germline, CDR1 is DFQATT and CDR2 SNEGSKA (reference sequence). Trimming took 1 base from V and 3 from J, leaving 12 bases between them. The CDR3 covers 14 residues.

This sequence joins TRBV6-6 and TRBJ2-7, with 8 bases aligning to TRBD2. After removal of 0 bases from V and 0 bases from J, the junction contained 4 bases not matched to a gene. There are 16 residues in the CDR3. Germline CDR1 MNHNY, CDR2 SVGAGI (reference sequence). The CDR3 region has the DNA TGTGCCAGCAGTTACTCGCGGGAGGAGAGCTCCTACGAGCAGTACTTC. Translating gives CASSYSREESSYEQYF.

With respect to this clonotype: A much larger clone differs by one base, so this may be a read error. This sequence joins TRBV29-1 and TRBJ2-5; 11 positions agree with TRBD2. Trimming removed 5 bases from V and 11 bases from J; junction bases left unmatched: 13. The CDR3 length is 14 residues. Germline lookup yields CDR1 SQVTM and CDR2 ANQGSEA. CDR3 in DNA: TGCAGCGTTTCTCCTAGCGGGAGGTACAATGAGCAGTACTTC. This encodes CSVSPSGRYNEQYF.

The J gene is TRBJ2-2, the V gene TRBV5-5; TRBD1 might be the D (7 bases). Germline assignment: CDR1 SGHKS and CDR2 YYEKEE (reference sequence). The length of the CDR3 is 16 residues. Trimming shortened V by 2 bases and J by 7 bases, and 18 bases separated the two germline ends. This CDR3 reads CASSFRPGTAGGELFF. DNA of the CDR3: TGTGCCAGCAGCTTCCGACCGGGGACAGCGGGCGGGGAGCTGTTTTTT.

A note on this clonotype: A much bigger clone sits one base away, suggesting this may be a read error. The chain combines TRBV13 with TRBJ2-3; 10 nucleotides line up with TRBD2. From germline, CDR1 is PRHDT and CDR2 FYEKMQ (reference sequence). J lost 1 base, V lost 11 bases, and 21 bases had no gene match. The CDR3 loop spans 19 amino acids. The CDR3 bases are TGTGCCGGCACTATCCGGGCCCCCTGGACTAGCGGCCGCACAGATACGCAGTATTTT. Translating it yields CAGTIRAPWTSGRTDTQYF.

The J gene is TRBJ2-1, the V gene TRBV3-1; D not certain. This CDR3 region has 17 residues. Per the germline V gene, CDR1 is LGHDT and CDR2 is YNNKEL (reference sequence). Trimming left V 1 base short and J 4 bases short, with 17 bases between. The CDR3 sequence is CASSQAGVGKGYNEQFF. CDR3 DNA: TGTGCCAGCAGCCAAGCAGGAGTGGGGAAAGGTTACAATGAGCAGTTCTTC.

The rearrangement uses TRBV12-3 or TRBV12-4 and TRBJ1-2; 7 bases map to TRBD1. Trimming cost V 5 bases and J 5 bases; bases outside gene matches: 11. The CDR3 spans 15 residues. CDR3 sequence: CASSPRRQGAYGYTF. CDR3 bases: TGTGCCAGCAGTCCTCGGCGACAGGGAGCTTATGGCTACACCTTC.

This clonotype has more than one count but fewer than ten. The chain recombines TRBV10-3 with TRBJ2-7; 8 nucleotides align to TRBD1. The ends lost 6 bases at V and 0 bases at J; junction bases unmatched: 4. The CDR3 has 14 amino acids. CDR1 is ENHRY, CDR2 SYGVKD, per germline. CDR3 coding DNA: TGTGCCATCAGCGACGGACAGGGCTCCTACGAGCAGTACTTC. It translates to CAISDGQGSYEQYF.

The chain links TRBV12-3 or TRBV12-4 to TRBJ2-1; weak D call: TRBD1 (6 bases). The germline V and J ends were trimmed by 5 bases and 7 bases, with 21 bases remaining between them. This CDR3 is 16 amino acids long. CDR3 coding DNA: TGTGCCAGCAGTCCGACAGGATTTGGGCGAAGAAATGAGCAGTTCTTC. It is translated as CASSPTGFGRRNEQFF.

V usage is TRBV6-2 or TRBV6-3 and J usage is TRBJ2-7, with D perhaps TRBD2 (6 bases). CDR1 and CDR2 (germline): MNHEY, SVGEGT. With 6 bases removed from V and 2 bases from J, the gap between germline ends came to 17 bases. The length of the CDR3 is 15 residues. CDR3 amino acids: CASRLLAPSPYEQYF. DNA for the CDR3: TGTGCCAGCAGACTCCTAGCGCCTAGCCCCTACGAGCAGTACTTC.

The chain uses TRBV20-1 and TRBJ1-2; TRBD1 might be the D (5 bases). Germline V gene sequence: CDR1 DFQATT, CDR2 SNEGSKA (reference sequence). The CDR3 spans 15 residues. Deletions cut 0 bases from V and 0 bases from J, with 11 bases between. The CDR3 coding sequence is TGCAGTGCTAGAGACTGGGGACCGTCTAACTATGGCTACACCTTC. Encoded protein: CSARDWGPSNYGYTF.

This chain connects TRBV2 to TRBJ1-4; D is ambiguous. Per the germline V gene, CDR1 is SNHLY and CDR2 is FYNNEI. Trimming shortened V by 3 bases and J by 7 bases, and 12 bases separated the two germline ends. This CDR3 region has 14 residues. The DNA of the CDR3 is TGTGCCAGCAGTGACGTGGTGGTCGGTGAAAAACTGTTTTTT. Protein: CASSDVVVGEKLFF.

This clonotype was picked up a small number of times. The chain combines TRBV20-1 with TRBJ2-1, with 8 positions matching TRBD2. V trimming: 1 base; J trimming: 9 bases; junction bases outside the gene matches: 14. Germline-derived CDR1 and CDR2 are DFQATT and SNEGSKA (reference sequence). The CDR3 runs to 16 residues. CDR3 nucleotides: TGCAGTGCTAGAGCTACGACTAGCCCGGGAGGGATTGAGCAGTTCTTC. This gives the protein CSARATTSPGGIEQFF.

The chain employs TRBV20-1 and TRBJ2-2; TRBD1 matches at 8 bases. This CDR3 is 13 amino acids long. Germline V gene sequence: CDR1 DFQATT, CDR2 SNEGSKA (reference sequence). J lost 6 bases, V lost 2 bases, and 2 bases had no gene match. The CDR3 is CSARTGGAGELFF. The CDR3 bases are TGCAGTGCTAGAACAGGGGGTGCCGGGGAGCTGTTTTTT.

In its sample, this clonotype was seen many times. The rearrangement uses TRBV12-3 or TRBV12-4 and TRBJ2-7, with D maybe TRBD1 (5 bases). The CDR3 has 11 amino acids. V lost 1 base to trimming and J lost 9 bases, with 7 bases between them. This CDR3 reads CASSLGQGQYF. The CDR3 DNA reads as TGTGCCAGCAGTTTAGGGCAGGGGCAGTACTTC.

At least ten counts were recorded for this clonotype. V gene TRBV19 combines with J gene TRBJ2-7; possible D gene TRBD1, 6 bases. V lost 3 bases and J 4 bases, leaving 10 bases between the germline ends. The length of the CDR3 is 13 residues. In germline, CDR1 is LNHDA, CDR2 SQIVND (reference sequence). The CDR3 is CASSMQGRYEQYF. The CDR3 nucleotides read TGTGCCAGTAGTATGCAGGGGCGTTACGAGCAGTACTTC.

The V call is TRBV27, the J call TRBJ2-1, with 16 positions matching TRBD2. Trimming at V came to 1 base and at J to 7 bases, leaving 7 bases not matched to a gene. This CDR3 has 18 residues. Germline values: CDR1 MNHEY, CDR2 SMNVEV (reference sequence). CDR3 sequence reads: CASSLFGGLAGGLNEQFF. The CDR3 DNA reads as TGTGCCAGCAGTTTATTTGGGGGACTAGCGGGAGGGCTGAATGAGCAGTTCTTC.

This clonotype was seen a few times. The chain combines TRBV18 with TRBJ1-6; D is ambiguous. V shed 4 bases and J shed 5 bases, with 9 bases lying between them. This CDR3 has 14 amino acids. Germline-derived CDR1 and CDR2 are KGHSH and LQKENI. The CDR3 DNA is TGTGCCAGCTCACAGGTCCGGGATAATTCACCCCTCCACTTT. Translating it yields CASSQVRDNSPLHF.

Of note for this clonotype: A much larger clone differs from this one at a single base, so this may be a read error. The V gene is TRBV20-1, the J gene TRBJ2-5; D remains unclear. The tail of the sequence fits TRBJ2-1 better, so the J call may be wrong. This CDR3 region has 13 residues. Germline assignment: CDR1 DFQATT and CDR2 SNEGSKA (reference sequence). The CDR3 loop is CSASSAYQETQFF. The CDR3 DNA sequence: TGCAGTGCTAGTTCGGCGTACCAAGAGACCCAGTTCTTC.

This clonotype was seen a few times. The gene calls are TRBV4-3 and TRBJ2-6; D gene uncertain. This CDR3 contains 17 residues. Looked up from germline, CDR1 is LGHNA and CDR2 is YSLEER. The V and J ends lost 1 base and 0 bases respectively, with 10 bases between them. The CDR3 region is CASSQGSESSGANVLTF. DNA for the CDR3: TGCGCCAGCAGCCAAGGCAGCGAGAGCTCTGGGGCCAACGTCCTGACTTTC.